This TCR beta chain was found in a study of graft-versus-host responses after intestinal transplantation. Study-wide results and caveats: GvH clones appeared in recipient marrow, some first in ileum or blood.

Worth noting for this clone: The antigen remains undetermined.

Data came from immunoSEQ multiplex PCR; TCRdb stores just in-frame clones and leaves some out. The sample includes about 98,000 clones, around 88% seen only once; the top ten take under 1.5%. The receptor was derived from a human patient who received an intestinal transplant, so some T cells may come from the graft donor. Sequencing was performed on PBMCs, taken 255 days after intestinal transplant.

The CDR3 region has the DNA TGTGCCTCCAAGGAGGCGGGAGGGTACTCCTACGAGCAGTACTTC. Amino acids: CASKEAGGYSYEQYF. The chain is built from TRBV19 and TRBJ2-7; 9 positions agree with TRBD2. This CDR3 has 15 amino acids. Germline V gene lookup returns CDR1 LNHDA and CDR2 SQIVND (reference sequence). The J segment lost 0 bases and the V segment lost 11 bases, leaving 11 bases of the junction unmatched.